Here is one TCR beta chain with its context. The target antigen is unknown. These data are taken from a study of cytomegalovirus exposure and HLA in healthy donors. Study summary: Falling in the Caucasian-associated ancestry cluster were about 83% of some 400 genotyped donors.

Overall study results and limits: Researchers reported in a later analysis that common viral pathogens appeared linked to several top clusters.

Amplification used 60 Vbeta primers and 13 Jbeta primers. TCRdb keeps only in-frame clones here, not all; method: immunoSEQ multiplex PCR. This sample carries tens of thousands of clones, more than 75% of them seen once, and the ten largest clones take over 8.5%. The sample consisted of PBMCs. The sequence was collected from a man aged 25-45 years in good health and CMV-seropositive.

The CDR3 is CAWSPLGANVLTF. DNA for the CDR3: TGTGCCTGGAGCCCCCTTGGGGCCAACGTCCTGACTTTC. J is TRBJ2-6 and V is TRBV30; D is unresolved. Per the germline V gene, CDR1 is GTSNPN and CDR2 is SVGIG (reference sequence). Trimming took 3 bases from V and 3 from J, leaving 6 bases between them. The CDR3 covers 13 residues.